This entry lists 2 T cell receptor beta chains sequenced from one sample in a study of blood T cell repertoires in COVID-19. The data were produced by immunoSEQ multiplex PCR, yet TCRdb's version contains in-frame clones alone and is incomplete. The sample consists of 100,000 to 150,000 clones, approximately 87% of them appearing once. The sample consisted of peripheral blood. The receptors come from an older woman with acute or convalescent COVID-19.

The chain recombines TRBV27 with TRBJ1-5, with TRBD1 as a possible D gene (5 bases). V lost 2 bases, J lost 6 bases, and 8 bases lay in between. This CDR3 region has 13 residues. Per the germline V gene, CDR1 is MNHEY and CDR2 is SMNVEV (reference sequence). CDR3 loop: CASSLEGAQPQHF. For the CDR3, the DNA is TGTGCCAGCAGTTTAGAAGGGGCTCAGCCCCAGCATTTT.

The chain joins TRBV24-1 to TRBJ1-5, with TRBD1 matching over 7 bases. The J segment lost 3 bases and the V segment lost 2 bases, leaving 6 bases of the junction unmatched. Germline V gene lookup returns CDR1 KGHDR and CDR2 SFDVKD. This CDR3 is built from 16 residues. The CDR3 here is CATSDSTGVLNQPQHF. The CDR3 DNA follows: TGTGCCACCAGTGATTCCACAGGGGTTCTCAATCAGCCCCAGCATTTT.